The 22 T cell receptor beta chains in this list originate from one sample, sequenced in a study of spatial heterogeneity in lung cancer. TCRdb re-called the 5' RACE reads through MiXCR, storing one row per CDR3 protein. The data show about 52,000 distinct CDR3 sequences, with roughly 8.1% seen just once and roughly 37% held by the top ten. Time point specified: blood at routine non-recurrence follow-up after resection. Sequencing of whole RNA from tumor, nontumor lung or frozen PBMC involved no sorting. The specimen comprised PBMCs, sampled at follow-up. Source of these receptors: a female donor with early-stage non-small cell lung cancer.

This clonotype showed up just once. J is TRBJ1-1 and V is TRBV5-1; D ambiguous. Trimming removed 4 bases at V and 2 bases at J, with 12 bases between. The CDR3 is 14 amino acids. Per germline, CDR1 SGHRS and CDR2 YFSETQ. The CDR3 DNA sequence: TGCGCCAGCAGCGTAACAAGGGATAACACTGAAGCTTTCTTT. This gives the protein CASSVTRDNTEAFF.

The rearrangement joins TRBV20-1 to TRBJ2-2; D may match TRBD1 or TRBD2 (5 bases each). The CDR3 length is 14 residues. The V end lost 1 base, the J end lost 3 bases, and 9 bases lay between the germline ends. Germline V gene sequence: CDR1 DFQATT, CDR2 SNEGSKA (reference sequence). DNA of the CDR3: TGCAGTGCTAGAGCCGGGACGGACACCGGGGAGCTGTTTTTT. This sequence encodes CSARAGTDTGELFF.

This clonotype has more than one count but fewer than ten. The V and J genes are TRBV5-1 and TRBJ1-1; the D gene is possibly TRBD1 (5 bases). With 1 base removed from V and 4 bases from J, the gap between germline ends came to 14 bases. This CDR3 spans 15 amino acids. CDR1 SGHRS and CDR2 YFSETQ come from the germline V gene. The CDR3 coding sequence is TGCGCCAGCAGCTTGCAAAGAGGGGTTGCCACTGAAGCTTTCTTT. Residues: CASSLQRGVATEAFF.

This clonotype was recorded at least ten times. This chain connects TRBV24-1 to TRBJ2-7; a possible D gene is TRBD1 (5 bases). Trimming left V 4 bases short and J 1 base short, with 10 bases between. This CDR3 contains 14 residues. The V gene's germline CDR1 is KGHDR and CDR2 SFDVKD. The CDR3 coding sequence is TGTGCCACCAGTGACCCCGACAGATCCTACGAGCAGTACTTC. It is translated as CATSDPDRSYEQYF.

This clonotype appeared many times. With a much larger clone just one base away, this may be a read error. The V call is TRBV7-2, the J call TRBJ2-6; perhaps TRBD2 as D (5 bases). The CDR3 runs 17 residues. Looked up from germline, CDR1 is SGHTA and CDR2 is FQGNSA. CDR3 in DNA: TGTGTCAGCACCCTCCGTCCACTAGACTCTGGGGCCAACGTCCTGACTTTC. Protein product: CVSTLRPLDSGANVLTF.

The chain is built from TRBV28 and TRBJ2-2; 9 bases align to TRBD1. V shed 6 bases and J 5 bases; nucleotides not matched to a gene: 7. The germline gives CDR1 MDHEN, CDR2 SYDVKM. The CDR3 covers 15 residues. The CDR3 loop reads CASREQGARTGELFF. DNA for the CDR3: TGTGCCAGCAGGGAACAGGGGGCTAGGACCGGGGAGCTGTTTTTT.

The J gene is TRBJ1-6, the V gene TRBV25-1; weak D call: TRBD1 (5 bases). Germline assignment: CDR1 MGHDK and CDR2 SYGVNS. This CDR3 comprises 16 residues. The ends were cut back, 4 bases at V and 10 bases at J, with 20 bases in the middle. DNA of the CDR3: TGTGCCAGCAGTGCCCATAGCCGGGGCGTTGGGTCACCCCTCCACTTT. This sequence encodes CASSAHSRGVGSPLHF.

Ten or more counts support this clonotype. The genes are TRBV7-3 and TRBJ2-7; no reliable D call. The V and J ends lost 2 bases and 6 bases respectively, with 11 bases between them. This CDR3 is built from 13 residues. Germline CDR1 and CDR2: SGHTA and FQGTGA. The CDR3 DNA reads as TGTGCCAGCAGCTTATCCCCATCTAGCGAGCAGTACTTC. Translated: CASSLSPSSEQYF.

This clonotype came up a few times. The V and J genes are TRBV4-2 and TRBJ1-4; D call uncertain. Trimming stripped 4 bases from V and 0 bases from J, with 12 bases between. The CDR3 runs to 16 residues. Germline values: CDR1 LGHNA, CDR2 YNFKEQ. CDR3 DNA: TGTGCCAGCAGCCCCACTCACAGCGCAACTAATGAAAAACTGTTTTTT. Protein product: CASSPTHSATNEKLFF.

V gene TRBV7-2 combines with J gene TRBJ1-2; 9 nucleotides align to TRBD1. The J segment lost 7 bases and the V segment lost 5 bases, leaving 11 bases of the junction unmatched. Germline values: CDR1 SGHTA, CDR2 FQGNSA. This CDR3 is built from 15 residues. The CDR3 loop is CASSPRTTGGGGYTF. As DNA, the CDR3 is TGTGCCAGCAGCCCGCGCACTACAGGGGGCGGTGGCTACACCTTC.

This clonotype was seen a few times. This chain joins TRBV21-1 and TRBJ2-6; the DNA was not compared with TRBD2, the D call given in the table. TRBV21-1 is deemed a pseudogene. The CDR3 extends over 16 amino acids. CDR3 nucleotide sequence: TGTGCCAGCAGCGTCCAGGGACTTCATGGGGCCAACGTCCTGACTTTC. Translated: CASSVQGLHGANVLTF.

This clonotype was recorded many times. This chain uses TRBV7-9 with TRBJ1-1, with 8 bases lining up with TRBD1. V gave up 4 bases and J gave up 6 bases; unmatched junction bases: 10. The germline CDR1 and CDR2 sequences are SEHNR and FQNEAQ (reference sequence). The CDR3 contains 15 residues. CDR3 in DNA: TGTGCCAGCAGCTCACCGCAGGGGGCGAGGGCTGAAGCTTTCTTT. This translates into CASSSPQGARAEAFF.

This clonotype was counted between two and nine times. The chain uses TRBV25-1 and TRBJ1-6; D not resolved. This CDR3 is 13 amino acids long. The germline V and J ends were trimmed by 3 bases and 9 bases, with 9 bases remaining between them. Germline assignment: CDR1 MGHDK and CDR2 SYGVNS. CDR3 in DNA: TGTGCCAGCAGTGAGTTCACGGGTTCACCCCTCCACTTT. It specifies CASSEFTGSPLHF. The full variable domain, rest sourced from reference TRBV25-1 and TRBJ1-6, is EADIYQTPRYLVIGTGKKITLECSQTMGHDKMYWYQQDPGMELHLIHYSYGVNSTEKGDLSSESTVSRIRTEHFPLTLESARPSHTSQYLCASSEFTGSPLHFGNGTRLTVT.

This clonotype was recorded at least ten times. The rearrangement uses TRBV5-1 and TRBJ1-2; 7 bases fit TRBD1. Germline V CDR1 and CDR2: SGHRS, YFSETQ. This CDR3 region has 17 residues. The V gene end was trimmed by 0 bases and the J gene end by 4 bases; junction bases not matched to a gene: 12. CDR3: CASSLGTLSGTAYGYTF. As DNA, the CDR3 is TGCGCCAGCAGCTTGGGTACTCTATCCGGGACAGCCTATGGCTACACCTTC.

A note on this clonotype: A much larger clone differs from this one at a single base, so this may be a read error. The CDR3 sequence: CAGSLNLSGRRETQYF. DNA of the CDR3: TGTGCCGGCAGCTTAAATCTCTCAGGGAGAAGGGAGACCCAGTACTTC. The V call is TRBV7-7, the J call TRBJ2-5; either TRBD1 or TRBD2 may fit D (5 bases each). Per the germline V gene, CDR1 is SSHAT and CDR2 is FNYEAQ (reference sequence). This CDR3 has 16 amino acids.

This clonotype appeared many times. The chain uses TRBV5-1 and TRBJ2-5; D might be TRBD1 (5 bases). Trimming removed 4 bases at V and 5 bases at J, with 12 bases between. This CDR3 region has 13 residues. Germline V lookup: CDR1 SGHRS, CDR2 YFSETQ. The CDR3 DNA reads TGCGCCAGCAGCCTCCAGGGTTCGGAGACCCAGTACTTC. Its translation is CASSLQGSETQYF.

This clonotype was observed at least ten times. The rearrangement joins TRBV5-1 to TRBJ2-5; D is uncertain. V shed 4 bases and J shed 0 bases, with 4 bases lying between them. The length of the CDR3 is 12 residues. CDR1 and CDR2 (germline): SGHRS, YFSETQ. The CDR3 sequence: CASSQDQETQYF. CDR3 coding DNA: TGCGCCAGCAGCCAGGACCAAGAGACCCAGTACTTC.

The CDR3 bases are TGTGCCAGCAGTTTAGGCGAATCCACAGATACGCAGTATTTT. Translating it yields CASSLGESTDTQYF. The chain has TRBV12-3 or TRBV12-4 and TRBJ2-3; D remains ambiguous. The CDR3 runs 14 residues. The V end lost 1 base, the J end lost 2 bases, and 7 bases lay between the germline ends.

In its sample, this clonotype ranks as medium-sized. The chain uses TRBV24-1 and TRBJ2-3; the D is unclear. From germline, CDR1 is KGHDR and CDR2 SFDVKD. Trimming took off 9 bases at V and 8 bases at J, with 17 bases between the two ends. CDR3 length: 13 residues. The CDR3 DNA reads TGTGCCACCGGAGTCCCGGGTCTCGCTACGCAGTATTTT. Protein sequence: CATGVPGLATQYF.

A remark on this clonotype: This sequence may be a read error, since a much larger clone differs from it by one base. The rearrangement links TRBV4-1 to TRBJ2-7; 8 positions agree with TRBD1. This CDR3 spans 15 amino acids. Germline trimming cut 5 bases from V and 6 bases from J; bases unmatched to any gene: 12. From germline, CDR1 is MGHRA and CDR2 YSYEKL. The CDR3 spells CASSIEGPGGFEQYF. The DNA for the CDR3 is TGCGCCAGCAGCATAGAAGGTCCAGGGGGCTTCGAGCAGTACTTC.

The chain is built from TRBV5-1 and TRBJ2-3; D is unresolved. CDR1 and CDR2 from the germline V gene are SGHRS and YFSETQ. V lost 0 bases and J 10 bases, leaving 9 bases between the germline ends. There are 12 residues in the CDR3. The CDR3 loop reads CASSLVAESQYF. CDR3 bases: TGCGCCAGCAGCTTGGTGGCAGAATCGCAGTATTTT.

To note about this clonotype: A single base separates this from a much larger clone, so it may be a read error. The chain combines TRBV28 with TRBJ1-2, with no clear D. Germline CDR1 is MDHEN and CDR2 is SYDVKM. The CDR3 is made up of 13 amino acids. V was cut by 3 bases and J by 10 bases, with 15 bases left in between. The chain's CDR3 is CASSFDLQSDYTF. The CDR3 DNA is TGTGCCAGCAGTTTCGACTTACAAAGCGACTACACCTTC.